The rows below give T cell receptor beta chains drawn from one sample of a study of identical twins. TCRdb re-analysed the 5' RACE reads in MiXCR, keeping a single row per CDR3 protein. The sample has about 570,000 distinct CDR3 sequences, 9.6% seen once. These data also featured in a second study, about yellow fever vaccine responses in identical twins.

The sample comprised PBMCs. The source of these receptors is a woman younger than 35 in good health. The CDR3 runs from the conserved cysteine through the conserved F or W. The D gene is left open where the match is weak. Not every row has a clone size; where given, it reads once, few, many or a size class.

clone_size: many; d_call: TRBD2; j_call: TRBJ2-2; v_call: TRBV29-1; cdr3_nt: TGCAGCGCCCAACGGGGGGGTGAGGCCGGGGAGCTGTTTTTT; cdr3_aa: CSAQRGGEAGELFF
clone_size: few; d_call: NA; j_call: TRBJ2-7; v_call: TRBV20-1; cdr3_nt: TGCAGTGCTAGAGATTTCCCTTCCTACGAGCAGTACTTC; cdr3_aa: CSARDFPSYEQYF
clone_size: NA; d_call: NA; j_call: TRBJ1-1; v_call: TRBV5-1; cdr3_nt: TGCGCCAGCAGCTGGAATATGAACACTGAAGCTTTCTTT; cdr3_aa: CASSWNMNTEAFF
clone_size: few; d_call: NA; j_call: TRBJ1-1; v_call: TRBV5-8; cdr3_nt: TGTGCCAGCAGCTTGGTTCGGGGATTAGCTTTCTTT; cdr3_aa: CASSLVRGLAFF
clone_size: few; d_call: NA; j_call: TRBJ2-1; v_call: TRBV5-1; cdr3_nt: TGCGCCAGCACCCCCTCGCGGGGCCTCTCCTACAATGAGCAGTTCTTC; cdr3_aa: CASTPSRGLSYNEQFF
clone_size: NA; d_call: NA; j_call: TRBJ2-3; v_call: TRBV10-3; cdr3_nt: TGTGCCATCAGTGAGACTAGCGCGCAAGGGGGGGATACGCAGTATTTT; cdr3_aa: CAISETSAQGGDTQYF
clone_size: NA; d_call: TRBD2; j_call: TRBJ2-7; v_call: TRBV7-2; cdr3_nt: TGTGCCAGCAGAGTAGCGGGGGGGCTCATCGAGCAGTACTTC; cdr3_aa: CASRVAGGLIEQYF
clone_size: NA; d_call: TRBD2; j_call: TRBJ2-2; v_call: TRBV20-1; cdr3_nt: TGCAGTGCACCCCCCCGCGGACTAGCAGCGAACACCGGGGAGCTGTTTTTT; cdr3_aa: CSAPPRGLAANTGELFF
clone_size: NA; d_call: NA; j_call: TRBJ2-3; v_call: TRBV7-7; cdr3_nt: TGTGCTAGCAGCTTTGTAGCGACAGATACGCAGTATTTT; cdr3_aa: CASSFVATDTQYF
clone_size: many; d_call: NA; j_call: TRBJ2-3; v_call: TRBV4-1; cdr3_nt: TGCGCCAGCAGCCAAGATCATCCCATTTCGACGGATACGCAGTATTTT; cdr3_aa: CASSQDHPISTDTQYF
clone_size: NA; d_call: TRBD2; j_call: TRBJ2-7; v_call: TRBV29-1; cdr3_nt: TGCAGCGGTAGGCGGGCTAGCGGCGGCGAGCAGTACTTC; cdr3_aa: CSGRRASGGEQYF
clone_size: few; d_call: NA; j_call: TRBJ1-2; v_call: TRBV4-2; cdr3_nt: TGTGCCAGCAGCCAAGTGGAGACTGCCCAAGATTATGGCTACACCTTC; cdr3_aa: CASSQVETAQDYGYTF
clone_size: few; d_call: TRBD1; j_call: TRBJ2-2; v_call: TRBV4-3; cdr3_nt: TGCGCCAGCAGCCAAGAACAGGGGCTTTGGACCGGGGAGCTGTTTTTT; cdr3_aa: CASSQEQGLWTGELFF
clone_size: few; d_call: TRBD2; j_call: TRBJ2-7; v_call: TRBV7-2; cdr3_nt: TGTGCCAGCAGCCTTGGGACTAGCGGTACGGAGCAGTACTTC; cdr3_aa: CASSLGTSGTEQYF
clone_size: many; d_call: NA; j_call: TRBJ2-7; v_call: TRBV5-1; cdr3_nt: TGCGCCAGCAGCGCTACAGGGACTCGCTCCTACGAGCAGTACTTC; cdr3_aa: CASSATGTRSYEQYF
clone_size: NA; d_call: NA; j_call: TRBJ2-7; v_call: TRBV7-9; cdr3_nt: TGTGCCAGCAGGGGGGACGGCTACGAGCAGTACTTC; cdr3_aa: CASRGDGYEQYF
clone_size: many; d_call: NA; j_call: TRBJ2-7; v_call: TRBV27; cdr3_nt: TGTGCCAGCAGTTCCGCCCTAGCGACGTACTCCTACGAGCAGTACTTC; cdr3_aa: CASSSALATYSYEQYF
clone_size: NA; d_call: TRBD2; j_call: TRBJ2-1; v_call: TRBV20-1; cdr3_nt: TGCAGTGCTAGAGATCCTGAACTAGCGGGTGAACATGAGCAGTTCTTC; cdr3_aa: CSARDPELAGEHEQFF
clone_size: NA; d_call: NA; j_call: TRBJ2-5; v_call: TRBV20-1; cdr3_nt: TGCAGTGCTAGAGAGACAGGGAGGGCGACCCAGTACTTC; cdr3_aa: CSARETGRATQYF
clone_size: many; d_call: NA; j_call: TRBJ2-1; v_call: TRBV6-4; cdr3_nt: TGTGCCAGCAGTGACGGGGTCAATGAGCAGTTCTTC; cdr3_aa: CASSDGVNEQFF
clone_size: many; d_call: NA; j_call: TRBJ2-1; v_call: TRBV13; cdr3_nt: TGTGCCAGCAGCTTTTTCGAGAATGAGCAGTTCTTC; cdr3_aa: CASSFFENEQFF
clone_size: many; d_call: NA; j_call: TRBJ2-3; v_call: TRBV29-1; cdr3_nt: TGCAGCGTTGAAGATAGTTTCGGACAGATCACAGATACGCAGTATTTT; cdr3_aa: CSVEDSFGQITDTQYF
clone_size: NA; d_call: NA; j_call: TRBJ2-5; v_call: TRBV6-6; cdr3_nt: TGTGCCAGCAGGTCCTCGGAGACCCAGTACTTC; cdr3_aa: CASRSSETQYF
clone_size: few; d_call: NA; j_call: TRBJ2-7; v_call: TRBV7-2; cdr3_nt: TGTGCCAGCAGCTTAGGCGGACCCGGGGGAGAGCAGTACTTC; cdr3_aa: CASSLGGPGGEQYF
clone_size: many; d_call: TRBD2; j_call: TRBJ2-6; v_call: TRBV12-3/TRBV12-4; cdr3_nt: TGTGCCAGCAGCCGTAGCGGGGCTGGGGCCAACGTCCTGACTTTC; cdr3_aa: CASSRSGAGANVLTF
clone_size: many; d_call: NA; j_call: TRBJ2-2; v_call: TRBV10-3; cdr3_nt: TGTGCCATCAGTGGGGAGAACACCGGGGAGCTGTTTTTT; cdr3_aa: CAISGENTGELFF
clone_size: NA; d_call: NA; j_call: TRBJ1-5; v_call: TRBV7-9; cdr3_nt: TGTGCCAGCAGCTTGGGTGGGGACTATCAGCCCCAGCATTTT; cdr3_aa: CASSLGGDYQPQHF
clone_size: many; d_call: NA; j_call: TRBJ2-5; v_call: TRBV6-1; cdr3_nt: TGTGCCACCAAACTAAGGACAGCTAAAGAGACCCAGTACTTC; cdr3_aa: CATKLRTAKETQYF
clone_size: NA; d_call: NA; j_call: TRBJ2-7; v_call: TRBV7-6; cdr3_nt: TGTGCCAGCAGCACGTATGTTGACAGGGTGAGCGGGAGTCTGTCCTACGAGCAGTACTTC; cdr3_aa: CASSTYVDRVSGSLSYEQYF
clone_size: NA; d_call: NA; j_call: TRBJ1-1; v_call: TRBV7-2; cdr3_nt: TGTGCCAGCACCATTACTGCAGGGTACACTGAAGCTTTCTTT; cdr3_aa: CASTITAGYTEAFF
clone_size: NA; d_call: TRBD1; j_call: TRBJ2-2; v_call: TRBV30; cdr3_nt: TGTGCCTGGGACCCCGGGACAGCGAACACCGGGGAGCTGTTTTTT; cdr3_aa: CAWDPGTANTGELFF
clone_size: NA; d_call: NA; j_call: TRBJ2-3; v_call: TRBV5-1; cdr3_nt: TGCGCCAGCAGCTTTGGGGACCCCTTTAGCACAGATACGCAGTATTTT; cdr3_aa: CASSFGDPFSTDTQYF
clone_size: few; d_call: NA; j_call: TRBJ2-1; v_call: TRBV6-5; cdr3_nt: TGTGCCAGCAGTTACCGGGCCCGGCAGTTCTTC; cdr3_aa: CASSYRARQFF
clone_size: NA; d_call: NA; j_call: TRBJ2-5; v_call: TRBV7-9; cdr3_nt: TGTGCCAGCAGCCCTGCTTGGACCCTGAAGGAGCAAGAGACCCAGTACTTC; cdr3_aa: CASSPAWTLKEQETQYF
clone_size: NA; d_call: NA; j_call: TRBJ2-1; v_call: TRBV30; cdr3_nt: TGTGCCTCAAATTTTTTGGCAGATGAGCAGTTCTTC; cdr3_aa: CASNFLADEQFF
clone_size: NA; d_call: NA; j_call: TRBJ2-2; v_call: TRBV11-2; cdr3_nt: TGTGCCAGCAGCTCCTCCTACGGGGACTTCACCGGGGAGCTGTTTTTT; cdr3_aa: CASSSSYGDFTGELFF
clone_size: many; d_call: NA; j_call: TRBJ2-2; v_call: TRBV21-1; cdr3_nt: TGTGCCAGCAACCCGGGACTAGGGAGCACCGGGGAGCTGTTTTTT; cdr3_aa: CASNPGLGSTGELFF
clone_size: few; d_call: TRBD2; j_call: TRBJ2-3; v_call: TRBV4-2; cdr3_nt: TGTGCCAGCAGCCAAACTAGCGGGACGGATACGCAGTATTTT; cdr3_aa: CASSQTSGTDTQYF
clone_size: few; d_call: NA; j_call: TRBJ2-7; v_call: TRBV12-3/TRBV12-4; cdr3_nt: TGTGCCAGCAGTATAATGACCGAGACCTACGAGCAGTACTTC; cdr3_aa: CASSIMTETYEQYF
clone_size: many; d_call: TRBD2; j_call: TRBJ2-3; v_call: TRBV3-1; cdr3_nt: TGTGCCAGCAGCCGGCGGGGGAGCCGAAACACAGATACGCAGTATTTT; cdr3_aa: CASSRRGSRNTDTQYF
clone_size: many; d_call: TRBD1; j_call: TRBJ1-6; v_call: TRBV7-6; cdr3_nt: TGTGCCAGCAGCTTGGGACAGGGGGCAAATTATAATTCACCCCTCCACTTT; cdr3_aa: CASSLGQGANYNSPLHF